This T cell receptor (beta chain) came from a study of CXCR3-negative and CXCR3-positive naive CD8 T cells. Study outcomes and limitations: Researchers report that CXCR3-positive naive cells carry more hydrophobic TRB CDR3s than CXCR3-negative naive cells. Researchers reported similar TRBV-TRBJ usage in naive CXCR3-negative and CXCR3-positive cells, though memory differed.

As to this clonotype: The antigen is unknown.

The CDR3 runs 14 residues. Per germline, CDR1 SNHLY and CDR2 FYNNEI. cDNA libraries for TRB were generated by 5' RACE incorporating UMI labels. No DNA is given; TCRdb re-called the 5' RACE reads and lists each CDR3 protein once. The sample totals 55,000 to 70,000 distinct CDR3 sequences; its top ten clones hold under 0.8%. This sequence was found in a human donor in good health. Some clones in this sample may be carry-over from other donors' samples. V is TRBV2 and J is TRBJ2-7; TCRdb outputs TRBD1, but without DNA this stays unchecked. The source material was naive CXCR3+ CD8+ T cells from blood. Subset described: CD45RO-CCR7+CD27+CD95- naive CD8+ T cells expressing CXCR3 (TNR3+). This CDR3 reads CASSEGGQNYEQYF.